A single sample gave rise to the 28 T cell receptor beta chains below, sequenced in a study of CD8 T cells in Susac syndrome. Roughly 0.45 to 1 ug RNA was reverse transcribed with random hexamers. TCRdb processed the immunoSEQ multiplex PCR reads anew with MiXCR; each CDR3 protein has one entry. The table has about 150,000 distinct CDR3 sequences, approximately 95% seen once. Sequencing was performed on CD4+ T cells from PBMCs. These receptor sequences come from a human donor with Susac syndrome.

The V call is TRBV7-8, the J call TRBJ2-2; D ambiguous. The V end lost 3 bases, the J end lost 1 base, and 3 bases lay between the germline ends. Germline CDR1 and CDR2: SGHVS and FQNEAQ. There are 13 residues in the CDR3. The chain's CDR3 is CASSFENTGELFF. The CDR3, as DNA: TGTGCCAGCAGCTTCGAGAACACCGGGGAGCTGTTTTTT.

The V gene is TRBV5-6, the J gene TRBJ2-3, with D perhaps matching TRBD1 or TRBD2 (5 bases each). Germline CDR1 and CDR2: SGHDT and YYEEEE. The CDR3 runs 14 residues. V was cut by 2 bases and J by 2 bases, with 9 bases left in between. The CDR3 region has the DNA TGTGCCAGCAGCTTTGGGACCCTCACAGATACGCAGTATTTT. This sequence encodes CASSFGTLTDTQYF.

CDR3 in amino acids: CASGTNTRGATYEQYF. The CDR3 bases are TGTGCTAGTGGAACAAACACGCGGGGGGCAACCTACGAGCAGTACTTC. This chain links TRBV12-5 with TRBJ2-7; 8 bases agree with TRBD2. The CDR3 runs 16 residues. V gave up 6 bases and J gave up 2 bases; unmatched junction bases: 12. CDR1 is LGHNT and CDR2 is FRNRAP in the germline V gene.

The CDR3 DNA sequence: TGCGCCAGCAGCCAAGGAACAGGGGAAGAGCAGTACTTC. Translating gives CASSQGTGEEQYF. The rearrangement uses TRBV4-3 and TRBJ2-7; TRBD1 matches at 7 bases. The V gene's germline CDR1 is LGHNA and CDR2 YSLEER. The CDR3 contains 13 residues. V trimming: 1 base; J trimming: 7 bases; junction bases outside the gene matches: 4.

The V gene is TRBV7-9, the J gene TRBJ2-1; 7 positions agree with TRBD2. Trimming cost V 3 bases and J 0 bases; bases outside gene matches: 2. Germline V gene sequence: CDR1 SEHNR, CDR2 FQNEAQ (reference sequence). The CDR3 contains 15 residues. CDR3 region: CASSFAGVSYNEQFF. In DNA form, the CDR3 reads TGTGCCAGCAGCTTCGCGGGGGTCTCCTACAATGAGCAGTTCTTC.

CDR3 DNA sequence: TGTGCCACCAGCAGCCCACAGGGCCTCGGAGAGACCCAGTACTTC. It is translated as CATSSPQGLGETQYF. V and J are TRBV15 and TRBJ2-5, with D possibly TRBD1 on 6 matching bases. The ends were cut back, 3 bases at V and 4 bases at J, with 15 bases in the middle. CDR3 length equals 15 residues. Germline V CDR1 and CDR2: LNHNV, YYDKDF (reference sequence). The whole variable domain, filled in from reference TRBV15 and TRBJ2-5, reads DAMVIQNPRYQVTQFGKPVTLSCSQTLNHNVMYWYQQKSSQAPKLLFHYYDKDFNNEADTPDNFQSRRPNTSFCFLDIRSPGLGDTAMYLCATSSPQGLGETQYFGPGTRLLVL.

This rearrangement joins TRBV5-4 to TRBJ1-4; 8 bases agree with TRBD1. With V trimmed by 2 bases and J by 12 bases, 6 bases remained unmatched. Germline lookup yields CDR1 SGHNT and CDR2 YYREEE (reference sequence). This CDR3 contains 13 residues. The CDR3 is CASSFKDRGELFF. The CDR3 DNA reads as TGTGCCAGCAGCTTCAAAGACAGGGGTGAACTGTTTTTT.

V usage is TRBV12-3 or TRBV12-4 and J usage is TRBJ1-1, with D possibly TRBD1 on 6 matching bases. This CDR3 region has 13 residues. Trimming took 7 bases from V and 1 from J, leaving 10 bases between them. CDR3 region: CASMDRRNTEAFF. Here the CDR3 DNA reads TGTGCCAGCATGGACAGAAGGAACACTGAAGCTTTCTTT.

The rearrangement links TRBV6-1 to TRBJ2-7; D gene uncertain. Looked up from germline, CDR1 is MNHNS and CDR2 is SASEGT. This CDR3 spans 13 amino acids. The V end lost 4 bases, the J end lost 4 bases, and 11 bases lay between the germline ends. CDR3 loop: CASSATDIYEQYF. The DNA of the CDR3 is TGTGCCAGCAGTGCCACAGACATTTACGAGCAGTACTTC.

The V gene is TRBV3-1, the J gene TRBJ2-7; 7 bases map to TRBD2. V lost 3 bases and J lost 2; bases outside the gene matches: 7. The CDR3 is 15 amino acids. Germline values: CDR1 LGHDT, CDR2 YNNKEL (reference sequence). CDR3 in amino acids: CASSHTGTTTYEQYF. CDR3 nucleotides: TGTGCCAGCAGCCACACCGGGACTACTACCTACGAGCAGTACTTC.

The count of this clonotype is one. The rearrangement links TRBV6-2 or TRBV6-3 to TRBJ2-1, with D unclear. The V and J ends lost 2 bases and 5 bases respectively, with 7 bases between them. The CDR3 is made up of 13 amino acids. Germline CDR1 is MNHEY and CDR2 is SVGEGT. CDR3 sequence: CASSYGADNEQFF. DNA of the CDR3: TGTGCCAGCAGTTACGGTGCCGACAATGAGCAGTTCTTC.

The chain carries TRBV20-1 and TRBJ1-2; 8 positions match TRBD1. V was clipped by 0 bases and J by 4 bases; unmatched bases: 4. Germline-derived CDR1 and CDR2 are DFQATT and SNEGSKA (reference sequence). The CDR3 sequence is 14 residues long. CDR3 residues: CSARDTTGGYGYTF. In DNA, the CDR3 is TGCAGTGCTAGAGATACAACAGGGGGCTATGGCTACACCTTC.

This chain joins TRBV20-1 and TRBJ2-7; tentative D call: TRBD2 (7 bases). The CDR3 has 16 amino acids. V lost 2 bases, J lost 2 bases, and 19 bases lay in between. Germline values: CDR1 DFQATT, CDR2 SNEGSKA (reference sequence). The CDR3 DNA reads as TGCAGTGCTAGACCAGAGGGCTGGGGGGGGCCCTACGAGCAGTACTTC. It translates to CSARPEGWGGPYEQYF.

V is TRBV20-1 and J is TRBJ2-4; possibly TRBD2 for D (5 bases). The V gene lost 7 bases and the J gene lost 0 bases, with 13 bases spanning the gap. CDR3 size: 14 residues. CDR1 is DFQATT, CDR2 SNEGSKA, per germline (reference sequence). The chain's CDR3 is CSGISGLAKNIQYF. DNA for the CDR3: TGCAGTGGCATTTCGGGGTTAGCCAAAAACATTCAGTACTTC.

This rearrangement joins TRBV7-9 to TRBJ1-2; tentative D call: TRBD1 (6 bases). The V and J ends lost 3 bases and 8 bases respectively, with 13 bases between them. Per germline, CDR1 SEHNR and CDR2 FQNEAQ (reference sequence). This CDR3 comprises 13 residues. The chain's CDR3 is CASSLNRAGGYTF. CDR3 sequence (DNA): TGTGCCAGCAGCTTGAACAGGGCGGGAGGCTACACCTTC.

The CDR3 is CASKDRPNTGELFF. CDR3 sequence (DNA): TGCGCCAGCAAGGACAGGCCGAACACCGGGGAGCTGTTTTTT. This chain connects TRBV5-1 to TRBJ2-2; 7 bases fit TRBD1. Trimming removed 6 bases from V and 0 bases from J; junction bases left unmatched: 2. Germline assignment: CDR1 SGHRS and CDR2 YFSETQ. CDR3 length: 14 residues.

This sequence joins TRBV5-6 and TRBJ1-6, with D possibly being TRBD1 (5 bases). This CDR3 has 15 amino acids. Germline CDR1 SGHDT, CDR2 YYEEEE. Deletions cut 0 bases from V and 5 bases from J, with 9 bases between. CDR3 sequence reads: CASSLGDVDNSPLHF. CDR3 sequence (DNA): TGTGCCAGCAGCTTGGGGGACGTCGATAATTCACCCCTCCACTTT.

The rearrangement links TRBV19 to TRBJ2-5; D remains ambiguous. The CDR3 is 13 amino acids. Trimming took 3 bases from V and 1 from J, leaving 6 bases between them. In germline, CDR1 is LNHDA, CDR2 SQIVND (reference sequence). For the CDR3, the DNA is TGTGCCAGTAGTATGAAGGTCCAAGAGACCCAGTACTTC. Its protein is CASSMKVQETQYF.

The V call is TRBV7-3, the J call TRBJ2-3; 8 positions match TRBD2. The V gene end was trimmed by 5 bases and the J gene end by 10 bases; junction bases not matched to a gene: 17. Germline V gene sequence: CDR1 SGHTA, CDR2 FQGTGA. The CDR3 is made up of 16 amino acids. The CDR3 here is CASSMGSGLGVDAQYF. CDR3 nucleotide sequence: TGTGCCAGCAGCATGGGATCGGGACTAGGGGTGGATGCGCAGTATTTT.

V and J are TRBV18 and TRBJ1-2; 9 nucleotides agree with TRBD1. This CDR3 is built from 15 residues. With V trimmed by 3 bases and J by 0 bases, 2 bases remained unmatched. The germline CDR1 and CDR2 sequences are KGHSH and LQKENI. CDR3 amino acids: CASSPDRGPNYGYTF. The CDR3 region has the DNA TGTGCCAGCTCACCGGACAGGGGTCCTAACTATGGCTACACCTTC. Filled out from reference TRBV18 and TRBJ1-2, the complete variable domain reads NAGVMQNPRHLVRRRGQEARLRCSPMKGHSHVYWYRQLPEEGLKFMVYLQKENIIDESGMPKERFSAEFPKEGPSILRIQQVVRGDSAAYFCASSPDRGPNYGYTFGSGTRLTVV.

This clonotype was recorded only once. CDR3 sequence reads: CASSPVGEQYF. The CDR3 DNA reads as TGTGCCAGCAGCCCGGTCGGCGAGCAGTACTTC. This rearrangement joins TRBV7-9 to TRBJ2-7; no clear D. Trimming cost V 5 bases and J 6 bases, with 8 bases left between them. Germline CDR1 is SEHNR and CDR2 is FQNEAQ (reference sequence). This CDR3 is built from 11 residues.

This chain links TRBV6-4 with TRBJ2-1, with 8 bases matching TRBD2. Unmatched junction bases numbered 6, after V lost 4 bases and J lost 7 bases. This CDR3 is built from 14 residues. Germline CDR1 MRHNA, CDR2 SNTAGT. The CDR3 DNA reads as TGTGCCAGCAGTGCCGGGGGGGCCAAGAATGAGCAGTTCTTC. Its translation: CASSAGGAKNEQFF.

The chain employs TRBV14 and TRBJ2-7, with 11 positions matching TRBD2. The germline V gene encodes CDR1 SGHDN and CDR2 FVKESK. The CDR3 covers 15 residues. The ends lost 5 bases at V and 2 bases at J; junction bases unmatched: 5. CDR3 loop: CASSARLAGTYEQYF. Written as DNA, the CDR3 is TGTGCCAGCAGCGCTCGACTAGCGGGGACCTACGAGCAGTACTTC.

The chain uses TRBV29-1 and TRBJ2-4; TRBD2 is a possible D gene (6 bases). The V end was cut by 6 bases, the J end by 7 bases, with 19 bases between. Germline CDR1 is SQVTM and CDR2 is ANQGSEA. The CDR3 consists of 14 residues. CDR3 region: CSVRIRGSGNIQYF. The CDR3 bases are TGCAGCGTGAGGATTCGGGGGTCGGGGAACATTCAGTACTTC. The variable domain in full, with the rest retrieved from reference TRBV29-1 and TRBJ2-4, is SAVISQKPSRDICQRGTSLTIQCQVDSQVTMMFWYRQQPGQSLTLIATANQGSEATYESGFVIDKFPISRPNLTFSTLTVSNMSPEDSSIYLCSVRIRGSGNIQYFGAGTRLSVL.

The V gene is TRBV27, the J gene TRBJ1-2; unclear D gene. Germline assignment: CDR1 MNHEY and CDR2 SMNVEV (reference sequence). Between the trimmed V and J ends, which lost 4 bases and 3 bases, there was a span of 15 bases. The CDR3 length is 15 residues. The CDR3 loop reads CASSSARGLYYGYTF. CDR3 bases: TGTGCCAGCAGTTCGGCCCGTGGGCTATACTATGGCTACACCTTC.

This clonotype was detected once. The chain joins TRBV9 to TRBJ2-3, with 7 bases that match TRBD2. The CDR3 has 14 amino acids. Germline V gives CDR1 SGDLS, CDR2 YYNGEE. The V segment lost 5 bases and the J segment 6 bases; nucleotides outside the gene matches: 9. CDR3 sequence (DNA): TGTGCCAGCAGTCTCGAGGTGGGGGGGGATACGCAGTATTTT. It yields the protein CASSLEVGGDTQYF.

In DNA, the CDR3 is TGTGCCAGCAGGAGGGGTACAGGGACCGGCTACACCTTC. Translated, it gives CASRRGTGTGYTF. The J gene is TRBJ1-2, the V gene TRBV27; tentative D call: TRBD1 (6 bases). With 6 bases removed from V and 8 bases from J, the gap between germline ends came to 16 bases. There are 13 residues in the CDR3. The V gene's germline CDR1 is MNHEY and CDR2 SMNVEV (reference sequence).

This clonotype has a single count. This chain uses TRBV12-3 or TRBV12-4 with TRBJ1-6; D call uncertain. The CDR3 extends over 14 amino acids. The V end was cut by 1 base, the J end by 7 bases, with 8 bases between. CDR3 bases: TGTGCCAGCAGTTTAGAGCCTGCAAATTCACCCCTCCACTTT. It translates to CASSLEPANSPLHF.